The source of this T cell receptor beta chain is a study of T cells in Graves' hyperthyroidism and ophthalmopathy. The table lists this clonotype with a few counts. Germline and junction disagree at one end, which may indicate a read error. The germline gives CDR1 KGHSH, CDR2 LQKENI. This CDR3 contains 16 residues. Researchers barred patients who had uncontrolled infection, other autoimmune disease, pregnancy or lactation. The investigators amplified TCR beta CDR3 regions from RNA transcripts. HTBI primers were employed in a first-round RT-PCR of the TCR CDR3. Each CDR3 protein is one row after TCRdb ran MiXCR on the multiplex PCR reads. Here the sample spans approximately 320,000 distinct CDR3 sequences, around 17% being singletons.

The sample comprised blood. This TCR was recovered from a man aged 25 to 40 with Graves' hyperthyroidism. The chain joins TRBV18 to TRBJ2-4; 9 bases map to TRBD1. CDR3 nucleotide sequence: TGTGCCAGCTCTCCGGGACAGGGCAAAGCCAAAGACATTCAGTACTTC. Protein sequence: CASSPGQGKAKDIQYF.